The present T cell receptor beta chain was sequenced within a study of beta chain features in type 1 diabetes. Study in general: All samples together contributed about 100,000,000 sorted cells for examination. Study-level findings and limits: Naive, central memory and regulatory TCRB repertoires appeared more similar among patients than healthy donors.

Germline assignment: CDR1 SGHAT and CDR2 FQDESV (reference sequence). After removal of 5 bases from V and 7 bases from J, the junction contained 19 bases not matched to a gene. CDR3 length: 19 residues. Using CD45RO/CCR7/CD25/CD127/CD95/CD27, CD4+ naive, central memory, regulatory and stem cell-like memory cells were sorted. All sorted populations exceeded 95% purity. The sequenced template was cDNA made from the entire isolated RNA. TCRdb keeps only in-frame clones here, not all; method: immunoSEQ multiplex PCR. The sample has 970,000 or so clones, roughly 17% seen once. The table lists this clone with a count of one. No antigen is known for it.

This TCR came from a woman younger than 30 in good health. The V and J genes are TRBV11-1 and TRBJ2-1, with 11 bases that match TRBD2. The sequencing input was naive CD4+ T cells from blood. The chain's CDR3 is CASSPNSAALAGAGNEQFF. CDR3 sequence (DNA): TGTGCCAGCAGCCCAAATTCCGCCGCACTAGCGGGAGCGGGAAATGAGCAGTTCTTC.